The clone carrying this T cell receptor beta chain occurred a few times. What it binds is not known. The sample is drawn from a study of PD-1 blockade in classical Hodgkin lymphoma. The wider study: It was nivolumab at 3 mg/kg, given intravenously every 2 weeks, that patients received. Regarding the study as a whole: What drove the repertoire differences, possibly disease activity or prior therapy, has not been defined.

Assay used: immunoSEQ multiplex PCR; TCRdb lists only in-frame clones, some missing. The table shows about 22,000 clones, with 72% occurring only once. Time point indicated: cycle 4 day 1 (C4D1), after five to seven weeks of nivolumab. With no exception, relapse followed autologous stem cell transplantation in all patients, and brentuximab vedotin exposure varied. Out of thawed PBMCs, magnetic negative selection purified CD4+ T cells. The CDR3 runs 12 residues. Germline V lookup: CDR1 SGHAT, CDR2 FQNNGV. V lost 3 bases and J 4 bases, leaving 7 bases between the germline ends. Source: CD4+ T cells from blood, taken before the fourth cycle of nivolumab. The chain links TRBV11-2 to TRBJ2-7; tentatively, D is TRBD2 (5 bases). The receptor was isolated from a human donor with classical Hodgkin lymphoma. The chain's CDR3 is CASSFGEYEQYF. CDR3 DNA: TGTGCCAGCAGCTTTGGGGAGTACGAGCAGTACTTC.